This entry concerns a single T cell receptor beta chain. Via MiXCR, TCRdb re-called the 5' RACE reads, giving one row per CDR3 protein. The table includes fewer than 700,000 distinct CDR3 sequences, around 17% detected once. The germline V gene has CDR1 SEHNR and CDR2 FQNEAQ (reference sequence). The CDR3 extends over 15 amino acids. V lost 4 bases, J lost 3 bases, and 16 bases lay in between. This record belongs to a study of T-cell memory formation after mild COVID-19. As for the study in general: TCR clusters were mostly confined to one donor each.

This TCR derives from an adult woman who had mild COVID-19 (a few samples of this study predate the infection). Cell type and time point are not known. V gene TRBV7-9 combines with J gene TRBJ2-7; D is possibly TRBD1 or TRBD2 (5 bases each). The sequenced sample consisted of PBMCs or a T cell subset sorted from them (not recorded which). The CDR3 DNA is TGTGCCAGCAGCTCCCGGGACCTCGGAGGCTACGAGCAGTACTTC. Its translation: CASSSRDLGGYEQYF. The entire variable domain, with the rest obtained from reference TRBV7-9 and TRBJ2-7, is as follows: DTGVSQNPRHKITKRGQNVTFRCDPISEHNRLYWYRQTLGQGPEFLTYFQNEAQLEKSRLLSDRFSAERPKGSFSTLEIQRTEQGDSAMYLCASSSRDLGGYEQYFGPGTRLTVT.